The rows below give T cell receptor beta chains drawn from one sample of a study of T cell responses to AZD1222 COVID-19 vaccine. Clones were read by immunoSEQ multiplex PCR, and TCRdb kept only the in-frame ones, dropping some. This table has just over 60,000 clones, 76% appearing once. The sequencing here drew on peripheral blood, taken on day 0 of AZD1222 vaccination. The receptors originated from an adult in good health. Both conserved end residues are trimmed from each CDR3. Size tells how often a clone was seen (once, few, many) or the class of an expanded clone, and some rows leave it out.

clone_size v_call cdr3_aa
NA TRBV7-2 ASSSQGSTDTQY
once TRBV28 ASSSEYGYT
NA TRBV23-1 ASSQPWDRGLGNTIY
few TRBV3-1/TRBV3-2 APLFGDRVYYEQY
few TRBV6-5 ASSSGRPTYNEQF
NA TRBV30 AWSPLMYNEQF
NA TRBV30 AWSVKGGYTEAF
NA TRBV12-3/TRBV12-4 ASSLTTGELF
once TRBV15 ATSRRQSSGNTIY
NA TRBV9 ASSVEGTGPTDTQY
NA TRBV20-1 SASRGIYTEAF
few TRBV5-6 ASSLASLGAKNIQY
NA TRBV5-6 ASSLADASGDYEQF
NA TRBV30 AWSVSSYEQY
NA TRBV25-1 ASSDKGIPYEQY
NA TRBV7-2 ASSSGLAGGKYNEQF
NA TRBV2 ASLAGQFSTDTQY
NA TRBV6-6 ASAPGRSNQPQH
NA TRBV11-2 ASSLVGVGNTEAF
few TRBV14 ASSQVPGRYGYT
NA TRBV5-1 ASSLTEDTQY
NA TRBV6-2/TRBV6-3 ASSYSGDTQY
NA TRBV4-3 ASSQGPYPSGGSTDTQY
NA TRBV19 ASSPDRGSTDTQY
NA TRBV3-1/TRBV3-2 ASSPSVSGNTIY
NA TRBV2 ASEVKNEQF
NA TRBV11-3 ASSLGGTGDYEQY
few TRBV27 ASSLMGNQPQH
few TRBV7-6 ASTEGPGVGEQF
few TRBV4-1 ASSQGRGAEKLF
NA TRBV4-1 ASSPRGSQETQY
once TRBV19 ASSGTQSTNEKLF
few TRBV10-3 AISELRQTSTDTQY
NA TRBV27 ASSLGQGGFYEQY
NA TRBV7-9 ASSGGASETQY
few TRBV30 AWRGLVGYGYT
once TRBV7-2 ASSKGMSGLAGELF
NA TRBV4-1 ASSQDPLQTGGEAF
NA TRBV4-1 ASSSRGAGADEQF
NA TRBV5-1 ASSLSMEGYNEQF
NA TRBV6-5 ASSSRVYGYT
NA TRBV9 ASSTGLAGVQETQY
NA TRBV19 ASSIRGDTGELF
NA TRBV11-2 ASSPLTSFWQETQY
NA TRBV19 ASSGTGDQPQH
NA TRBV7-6 ASSLDPTYEQY